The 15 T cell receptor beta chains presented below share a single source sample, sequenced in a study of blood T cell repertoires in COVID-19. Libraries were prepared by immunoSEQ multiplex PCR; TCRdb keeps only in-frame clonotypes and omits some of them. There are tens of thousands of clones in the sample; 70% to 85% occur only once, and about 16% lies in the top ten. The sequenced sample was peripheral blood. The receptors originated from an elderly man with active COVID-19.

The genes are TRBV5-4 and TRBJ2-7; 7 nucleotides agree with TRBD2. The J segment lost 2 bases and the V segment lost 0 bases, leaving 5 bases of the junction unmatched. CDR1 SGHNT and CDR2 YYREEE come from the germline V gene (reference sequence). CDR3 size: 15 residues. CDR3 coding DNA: TGTGCCAGCAGCTTGGATGGCGGGGGTGCCTACGAGCAGTACTTC. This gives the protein CASSLDGGGAYEQYF.

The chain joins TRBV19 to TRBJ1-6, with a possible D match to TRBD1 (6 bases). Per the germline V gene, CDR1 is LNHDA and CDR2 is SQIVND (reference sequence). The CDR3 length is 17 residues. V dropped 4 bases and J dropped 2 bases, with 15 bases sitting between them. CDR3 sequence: CASSTTFRGAYNSPLHF. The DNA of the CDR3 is TGTGCCAGTAGTACTACTTTCAGGGGTGCCTATAATTCACCCCTCCACTTT.

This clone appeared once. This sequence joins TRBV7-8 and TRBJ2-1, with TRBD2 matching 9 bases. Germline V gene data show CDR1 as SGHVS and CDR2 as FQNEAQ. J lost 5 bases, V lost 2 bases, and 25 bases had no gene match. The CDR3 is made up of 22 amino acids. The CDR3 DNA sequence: TGTGCCAGCAGCTTATGGGGCAGGGGCCATGCTCAGACTAGCGGAAACCACAATGAGCAGTTCTTC. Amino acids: CASSLWGRGHAQTSGNHNEQFF. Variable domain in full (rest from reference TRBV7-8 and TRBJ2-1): GAGVSQSPRYKVAKRGQDVALRCDPISGHVSLFWYQQALGQGPEFLTYFQNEAQLDKSGLPSDRFFAERPEGSVSTLKIQRTQQEDSAVYLCASSLWGRGHAQTSGNHNEQFFGPGTRLTVL.

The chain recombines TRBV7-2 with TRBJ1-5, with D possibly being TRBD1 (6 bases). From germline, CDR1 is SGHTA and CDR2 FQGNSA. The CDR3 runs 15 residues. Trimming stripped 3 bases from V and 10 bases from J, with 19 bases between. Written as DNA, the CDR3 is TGTGCCAGCAGCTTGTCCGGGACATCGGGTAGACCCCAGCATTTT. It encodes CASSLSGTSGRPQHF.

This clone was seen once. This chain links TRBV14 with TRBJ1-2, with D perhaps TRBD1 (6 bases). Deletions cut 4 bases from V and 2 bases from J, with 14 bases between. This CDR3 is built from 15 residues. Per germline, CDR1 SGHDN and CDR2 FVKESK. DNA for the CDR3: TGTGCCAGCAGCCCCCTTGATAGGGGGAACTATGGCTACACCTTC. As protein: CASSPLDRGNYGYTF.

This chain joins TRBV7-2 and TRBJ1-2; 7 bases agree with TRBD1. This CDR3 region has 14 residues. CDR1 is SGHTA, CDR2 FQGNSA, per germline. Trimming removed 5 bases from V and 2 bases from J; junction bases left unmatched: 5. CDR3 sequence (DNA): TGTGCCAGCAGCCCCGCGGGACAGAACTATGGCTACACCTTC. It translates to CASSPAGQNYGYTF.

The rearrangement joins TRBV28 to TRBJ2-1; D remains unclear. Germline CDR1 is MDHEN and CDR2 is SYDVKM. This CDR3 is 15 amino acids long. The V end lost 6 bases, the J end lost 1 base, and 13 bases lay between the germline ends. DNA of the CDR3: TGTGCCAGCAGCCCGAGTACGTTTTCCTACAATGAGCAGTTCTTC. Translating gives CASSPSTFSYNEQFF.

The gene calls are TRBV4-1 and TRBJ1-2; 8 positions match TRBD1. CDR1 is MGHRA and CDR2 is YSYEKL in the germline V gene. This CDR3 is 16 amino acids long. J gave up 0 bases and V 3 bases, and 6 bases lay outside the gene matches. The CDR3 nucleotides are TGCGCCAGCAGCCAGGGACAGGCGATTCCTAACTATGGCTACACCTTC. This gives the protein CASSQGQAIPNYGYTF.

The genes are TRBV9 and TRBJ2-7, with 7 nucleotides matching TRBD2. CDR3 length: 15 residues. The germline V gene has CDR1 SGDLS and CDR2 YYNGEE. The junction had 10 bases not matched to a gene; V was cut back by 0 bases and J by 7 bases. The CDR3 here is CASSVGEGFGSEQYF. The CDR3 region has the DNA TGTGCCAGCAGCGTAGGGGAGGGTTTCGGGTCGGAGCAGTACTTC.

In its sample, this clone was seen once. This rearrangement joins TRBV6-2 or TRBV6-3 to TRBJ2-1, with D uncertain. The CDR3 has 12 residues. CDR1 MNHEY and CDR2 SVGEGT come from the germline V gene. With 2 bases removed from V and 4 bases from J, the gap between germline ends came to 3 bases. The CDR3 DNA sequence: TGTGCCAGCAGTTACCCGTACAATGAGCAGTTCTTC. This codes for CASSYPYNEQFF.

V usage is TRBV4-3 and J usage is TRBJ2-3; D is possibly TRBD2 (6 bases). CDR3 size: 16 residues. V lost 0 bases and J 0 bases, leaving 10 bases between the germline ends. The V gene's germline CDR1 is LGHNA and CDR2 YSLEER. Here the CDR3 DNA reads TGCGCCAGCAGCCAAGAACCCAGCGGGAGCACAGATACGCAGTATTTT. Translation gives CASSQEPSGSTDTQYF.

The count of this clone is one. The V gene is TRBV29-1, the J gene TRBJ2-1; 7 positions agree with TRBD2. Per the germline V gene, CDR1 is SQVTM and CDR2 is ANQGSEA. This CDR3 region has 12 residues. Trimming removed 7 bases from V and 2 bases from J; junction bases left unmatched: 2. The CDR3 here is CSGSGTYNEQFF. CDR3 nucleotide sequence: TGCAGCGGGAGCGGGACCTACAATGAGCAGTTCTTC.

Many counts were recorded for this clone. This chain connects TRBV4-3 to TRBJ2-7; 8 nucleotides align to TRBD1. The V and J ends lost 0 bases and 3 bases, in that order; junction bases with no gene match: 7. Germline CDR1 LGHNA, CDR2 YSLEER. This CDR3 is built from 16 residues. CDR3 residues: CASSQDRGTGNYEQYF. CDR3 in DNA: TGCGCCAGCAGCCAAGATCGGGGGACAGGCAACTACGAGCAGTACTTC.

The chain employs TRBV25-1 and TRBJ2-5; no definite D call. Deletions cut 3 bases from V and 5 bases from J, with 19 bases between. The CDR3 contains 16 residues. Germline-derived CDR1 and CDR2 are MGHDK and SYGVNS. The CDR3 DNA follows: TGTGCCAGCAGTGATCCTACAAGGCCCCCGCGGGAGACCCAGTACTTC. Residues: CASSDPTRPPRETQYF.

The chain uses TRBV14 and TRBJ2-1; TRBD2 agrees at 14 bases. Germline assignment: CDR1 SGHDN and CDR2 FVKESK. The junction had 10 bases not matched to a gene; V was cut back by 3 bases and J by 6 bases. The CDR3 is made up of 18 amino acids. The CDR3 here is CASSQTGTSGSIGNEQFF. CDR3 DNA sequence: TGTGCCAGCAGCCAGACCGGGACTAGCGGGAGCATCGGCAATGAGCAGTTCTTC. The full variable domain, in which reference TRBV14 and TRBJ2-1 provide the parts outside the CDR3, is EAGVTQFPSHSVIEKGQTVTLRCDPISGHDNLYWYRRVMGKEIKFLLHFVKESKQDESGMPNNRFLAERTGGTYSTLKVQPAELEDSGVYFCASSQTGTSGSIGNEQFFGPGTRLTVL.